The present T cell receptor (beta chain) was sequenced within a study of blood T cell repertoires in COVID-19. The repertoire was sequenced with immunoSEQ multiplex PCR; TCRdb's copy has only in-frame clones and lacks some. The table records 150,000 to 200,000 clones, roughly nine tenths of them present only once. The germline gives CDR1 MNHEY, CDR2 SMNVEV (reference sequence). The CDR3 has 15 residues. The ends were cut back, 2 bases at V and 0 bases at J, with 11 bases in the middle. Source material: peripheral blood. V and J are TRBV27 and TRBJ2-7; D gene uncertain. The origin of this receptor is a man in his 70s with active or convalescent COVID-19. The CDR3 spells CASSLIGGLSYEQYF. CDR3 in DNA: TGTGCCAGCAGTTTAATCGGTGGTCTCTCCTACGAGCAGTACTTC.